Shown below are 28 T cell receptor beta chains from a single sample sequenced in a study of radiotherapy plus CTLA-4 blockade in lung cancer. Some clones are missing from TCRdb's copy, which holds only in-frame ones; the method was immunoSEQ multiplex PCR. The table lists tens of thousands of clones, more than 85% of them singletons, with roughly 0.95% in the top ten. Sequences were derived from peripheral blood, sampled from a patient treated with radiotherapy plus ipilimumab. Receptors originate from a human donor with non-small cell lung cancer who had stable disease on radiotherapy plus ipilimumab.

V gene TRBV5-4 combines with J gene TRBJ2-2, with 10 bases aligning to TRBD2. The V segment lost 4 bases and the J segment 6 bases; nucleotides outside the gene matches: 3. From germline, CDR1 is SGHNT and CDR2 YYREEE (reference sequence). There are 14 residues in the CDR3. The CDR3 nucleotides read TGTGCCAGCAGCCCCGGACTAGCGGCCGGGGAGCTGTTTTTT. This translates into CASSPGLAAGELFF.

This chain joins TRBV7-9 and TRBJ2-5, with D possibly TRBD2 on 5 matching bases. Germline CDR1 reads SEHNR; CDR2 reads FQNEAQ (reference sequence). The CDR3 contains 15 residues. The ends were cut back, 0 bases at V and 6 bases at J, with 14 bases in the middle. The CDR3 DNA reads TGTGCCAGCAGCTTAGCGGACGGAGGTTTAAAGACCCAGTACTTC. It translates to CASSLADGGLKTQYF.

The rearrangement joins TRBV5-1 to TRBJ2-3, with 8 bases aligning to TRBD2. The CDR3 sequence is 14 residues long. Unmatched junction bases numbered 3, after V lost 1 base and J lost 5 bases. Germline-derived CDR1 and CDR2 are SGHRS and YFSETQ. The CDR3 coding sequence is TGCGCCAGCAGCTTGCAGCTAGCGGGAGATACGCAGTATTTT. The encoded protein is CASSLQLAGDTQYF.

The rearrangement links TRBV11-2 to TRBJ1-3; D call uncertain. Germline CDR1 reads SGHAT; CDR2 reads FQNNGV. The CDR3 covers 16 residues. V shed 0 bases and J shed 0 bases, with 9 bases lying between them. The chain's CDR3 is CASSLDPYNSGNTIYF. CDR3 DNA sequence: TGTGCCAGCAGCTTAGACCCCTATAACTCTGGAAACACCATATATTTT. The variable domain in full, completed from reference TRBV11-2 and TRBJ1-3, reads EAGVAQSPRYKIIEKRQSVAFWCNPISGHATLYWYQQILGQGPKLLIQFQNNGVVDDSQLPKDRFSAERLKGVDSTLKIQPAKLEDSAVYLCASSLDPYNSGNTIYFGEGSWLTVV.

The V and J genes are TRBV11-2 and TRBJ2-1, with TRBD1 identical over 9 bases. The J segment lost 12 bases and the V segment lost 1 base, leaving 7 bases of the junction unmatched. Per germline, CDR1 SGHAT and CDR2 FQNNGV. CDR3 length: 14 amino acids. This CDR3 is CASSLGQGEVTQFF. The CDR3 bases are TGTGCCAGCAGCTTAGGACAGGGGGAGGTTACGCAGTTCTTC.

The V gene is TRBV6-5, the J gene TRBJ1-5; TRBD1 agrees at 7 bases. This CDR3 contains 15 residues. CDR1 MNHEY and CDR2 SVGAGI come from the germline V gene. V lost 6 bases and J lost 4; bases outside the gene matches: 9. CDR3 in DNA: TGTGCCAGCAGAGAGGGGACAGCGGGTAATCAGCCCCAGCATTTT. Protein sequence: CASREGTAGNQPQHF.

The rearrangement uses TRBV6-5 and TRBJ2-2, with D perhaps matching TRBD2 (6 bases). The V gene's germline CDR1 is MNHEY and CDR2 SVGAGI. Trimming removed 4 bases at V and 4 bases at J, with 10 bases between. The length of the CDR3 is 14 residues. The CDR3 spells CASSSLGGTGELFF. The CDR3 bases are TGTGCCAGCAGTTCCTTGGGGGGCACCGGGGAGCTGTTTTTT.

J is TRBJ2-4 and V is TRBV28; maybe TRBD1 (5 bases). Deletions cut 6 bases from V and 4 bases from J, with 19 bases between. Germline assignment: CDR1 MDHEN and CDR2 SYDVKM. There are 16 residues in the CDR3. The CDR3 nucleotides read TGTGCCAGCAGCTTGGGCGGAATACAGGTTAAAAACATTCAGTACTTC. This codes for CASSLGGIQVKNIQYF. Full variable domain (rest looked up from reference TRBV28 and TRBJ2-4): DVKVTQSSRYLVKRTGEKVFLECVQDMDHENMFWYRQDPGLGLRLIYFSYDVKMKEKGDIPEGYSVSREKKERFSLILESASTNQTSMYLCASSLGGIQVKNIQYFGAGTRLSVL.

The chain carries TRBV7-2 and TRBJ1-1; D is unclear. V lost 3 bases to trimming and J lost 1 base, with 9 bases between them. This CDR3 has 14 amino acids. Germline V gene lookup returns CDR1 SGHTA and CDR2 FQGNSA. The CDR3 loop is CASSLAHRNTEAFF. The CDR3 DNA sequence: TGTGCCAGCAGCTTGGCTCACAGGAACACTGAAGCTTTCTTT.

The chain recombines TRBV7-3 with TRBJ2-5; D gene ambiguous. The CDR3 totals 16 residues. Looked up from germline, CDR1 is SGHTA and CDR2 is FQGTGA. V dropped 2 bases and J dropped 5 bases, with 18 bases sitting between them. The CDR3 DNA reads TGTGCCAGCAGCTTACGGTTGGGGTTAGACCGGGAGACCCAGTACTTC. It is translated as CASSLRLGLDRETQYF.

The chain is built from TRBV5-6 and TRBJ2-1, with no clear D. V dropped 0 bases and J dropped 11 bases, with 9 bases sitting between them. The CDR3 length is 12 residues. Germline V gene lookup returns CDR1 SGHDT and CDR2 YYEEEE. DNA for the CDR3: TGTGCCAGCAGCTTGGCGGCTGGGAAGCAGTTCTTC. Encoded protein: CASSLAAGKQFF.

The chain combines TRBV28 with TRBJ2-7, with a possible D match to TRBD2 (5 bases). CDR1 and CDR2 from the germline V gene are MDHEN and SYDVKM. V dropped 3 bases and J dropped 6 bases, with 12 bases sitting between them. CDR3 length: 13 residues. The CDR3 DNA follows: TGTGCCAGCAGTTTCAGAGGGCCCGGCGAGCAGTACTTC. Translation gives CASSFRGPGEQYF.

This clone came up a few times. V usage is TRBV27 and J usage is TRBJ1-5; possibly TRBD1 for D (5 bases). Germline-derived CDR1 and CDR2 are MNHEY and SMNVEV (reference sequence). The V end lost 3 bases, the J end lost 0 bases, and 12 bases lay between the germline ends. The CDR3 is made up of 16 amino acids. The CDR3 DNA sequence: TGTGCCAGCAGTTTGGGTAGGGGCCCTAGCAATCAGCCCCAGCATTTT. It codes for CASSLGRGPSNQPQHF.

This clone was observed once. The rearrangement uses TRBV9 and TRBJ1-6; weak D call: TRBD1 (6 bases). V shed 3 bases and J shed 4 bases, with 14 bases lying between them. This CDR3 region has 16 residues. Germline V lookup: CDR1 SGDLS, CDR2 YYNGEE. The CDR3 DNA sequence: TGTGCCAGCAGCGGGGGGACATACGCTTATAATTCACCCCTCCACTTT. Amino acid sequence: CASSGGTYAYNSPLHF.

The CDR3 spells CAISESGASNQPQHF. DNA for the CDR3: TGTGCCATCAGTGAGTCGGGGGCGTCCAATCAGCCCCAGCATTTT. The chain joins TRBV10-3 to TRBJ1-5; possible D gene TRBD1, 6 bases. The V gene lost 0 bases and the J gene lost 3 bases, with 9 bases spanning the gap. From germline, CDR1 is ENHRY and CDR2 SYGVKD. This CDR3 is 15 amino acids long.

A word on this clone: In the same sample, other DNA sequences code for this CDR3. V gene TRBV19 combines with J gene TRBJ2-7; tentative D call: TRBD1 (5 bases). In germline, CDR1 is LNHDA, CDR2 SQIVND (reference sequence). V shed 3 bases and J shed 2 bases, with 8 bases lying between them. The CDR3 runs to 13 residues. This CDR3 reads CASSISRAYEQYF. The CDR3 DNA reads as TGTGCCAGTAGTATTTCCAGGGCCTACGAGCAGTACTTC.

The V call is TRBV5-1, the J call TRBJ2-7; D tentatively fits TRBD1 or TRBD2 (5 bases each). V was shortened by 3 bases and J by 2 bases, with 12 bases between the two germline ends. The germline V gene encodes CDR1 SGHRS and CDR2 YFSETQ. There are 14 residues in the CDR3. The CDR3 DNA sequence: TGCGCCAGCAGCTCCGGGACCGAGCCCTACGAGCAGTACTTC. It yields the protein CASSSGTEPYEQYF.

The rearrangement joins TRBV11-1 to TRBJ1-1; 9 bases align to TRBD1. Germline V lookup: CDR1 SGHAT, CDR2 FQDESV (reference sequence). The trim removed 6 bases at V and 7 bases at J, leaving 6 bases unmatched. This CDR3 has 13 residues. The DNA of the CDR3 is TGTGCCAGCAGATCCGGGACAGGGCTTGAAGCTTTCTTT. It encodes CASRSGTGLEAFF.

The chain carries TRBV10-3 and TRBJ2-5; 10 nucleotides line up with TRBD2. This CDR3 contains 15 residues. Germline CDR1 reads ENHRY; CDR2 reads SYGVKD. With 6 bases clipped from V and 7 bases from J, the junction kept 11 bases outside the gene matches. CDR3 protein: CAISRTSGSGGTQYF. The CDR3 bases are TGTGCCATCAGCCGGACTAGCGGTTCGGGAGGGACCCAGTACTTC.

The CDR3 DNA reads as TGTGCCAGCAGTCGGAGCGGGTCCTACGAGCAGTACTTC. Protein product: CASSRSGSYEQYF. The V gene is TRBV6-5, the J gene TRBJ2-7, with a weak D call TRBD2 (6 bases). The CDR3 is 13 residues long. The germline V gene encodes CDR1 MNHEY and CDR2 SVGAGI. V gave up 5 bases and J gave up 1 base, with 9 bases separating them.

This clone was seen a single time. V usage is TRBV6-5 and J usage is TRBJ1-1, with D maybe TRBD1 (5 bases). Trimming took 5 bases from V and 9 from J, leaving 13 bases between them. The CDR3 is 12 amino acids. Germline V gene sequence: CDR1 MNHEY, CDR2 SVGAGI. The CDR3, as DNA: TGTGCCAGCAGTGAGGGGCCCCTAAAAGCTTTCTTT. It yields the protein CASSEGPLKAFF.

The CDR3 region has the DNA TGCGCCAGCAGTGGGGGTGGGGGGCGAAGGAAAGGATACACTGAAGCTTTCTTT. Residues: CASSGGGGRRKGYTEAFF. The chain uses TRBV10-1 and TRBJ1-1, with D maybe TRBD1 (6 bases). The germline CDR1 and CDR2 sequences are WNHNN and SYGVQD (reference sequence). The CDR3 runs 18 residues. V lost 4 bases and J 3 bases, leaving 24 bases between the germline ends.

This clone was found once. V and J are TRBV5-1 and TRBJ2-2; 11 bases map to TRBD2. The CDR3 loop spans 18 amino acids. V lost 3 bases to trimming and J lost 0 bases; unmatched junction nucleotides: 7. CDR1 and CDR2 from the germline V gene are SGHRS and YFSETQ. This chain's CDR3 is CASSSSSGRFPNTGELFF. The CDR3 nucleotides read TGCGCCAGCAGCTCCTCTAGCGGGAGGTTTCCGAACACCGGGGAGCTGTTTTTT.

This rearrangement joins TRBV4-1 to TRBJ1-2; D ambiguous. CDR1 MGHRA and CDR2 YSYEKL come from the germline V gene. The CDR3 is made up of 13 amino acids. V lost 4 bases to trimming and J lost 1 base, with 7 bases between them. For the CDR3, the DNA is TGCGCCAGCAGCCGTAGGGATAACTATGGCTACACCTTC. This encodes CASSRRDNYGYTF.

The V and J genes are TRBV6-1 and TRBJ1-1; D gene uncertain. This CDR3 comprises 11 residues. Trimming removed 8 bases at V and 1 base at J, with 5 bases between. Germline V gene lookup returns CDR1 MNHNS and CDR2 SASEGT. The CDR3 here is CASDWNTEAFF. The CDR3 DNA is TGTGCCAGCGACTGGAACACTGAAGCTTTCTTT.

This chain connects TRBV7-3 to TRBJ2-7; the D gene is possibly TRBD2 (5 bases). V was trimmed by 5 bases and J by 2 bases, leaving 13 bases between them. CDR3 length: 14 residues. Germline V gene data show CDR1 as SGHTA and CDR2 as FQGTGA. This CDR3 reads CASSKGAGAYEQYF. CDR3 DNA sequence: TGTGCCAGCAGCAAGGGAGCTGGGGCCTACGAGCAGTACTTC.

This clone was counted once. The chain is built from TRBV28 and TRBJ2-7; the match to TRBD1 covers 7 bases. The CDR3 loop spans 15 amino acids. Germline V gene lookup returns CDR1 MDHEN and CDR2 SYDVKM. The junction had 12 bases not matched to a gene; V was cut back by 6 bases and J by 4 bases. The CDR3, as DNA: TGTGCCAGCAGGCCCCTAAGGGACAGAGAATACGAGCAGTACTTC. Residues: CASRPLRDREYEQYF.

The CDR3 DNA reads TGTGCCAGCAGCTTAGGTAGGGACTTCTTTTTTGGCGAGCAGTACTTC. Protein sequence: CASSLGRDFFFGEQYF. This chain connects TRBV7-9 to TRBJ2-7; tentative D call: TRBD2 (6 bases). Trimming removed 1 base from V and 6 bases from J, with 19 bases in between. CDR3 length: 16 amino acids. In germline, CDR1 is SEHNR, CDR2 FQNEAQ (reference sequence).